This T cell receptor (beta chain) is drawn from a study of control samples from healthy donors and cancer patients. Ten or more counts support this clone. TCRdb keeps only in-frame clones here, not all; method: immunoSEQ multiplex PCR. The sample holds about 51,000 clones; 80% are singletons and the top ten take around 9.1%. The source of this sequence is a man in his 70s in good health. The sequenced material came from blood.

For the CDR3, the DNA is TGTGCCAGCAGCGCCCTTTGGACAGGGGTTATCCACGAGCAGTACTTC. Protein sequence: CASSALWTGVIHEQYF. The chain couples TRBV7-9 to TRBJ2-7; 9 bases fit TRBD1. J lost 5 bases, V lost 5 bases, and 13 bases had no gene match. The germline CDR1 and CDR2 sequences are SEHNR and FQNEAQ (reference sequence). This CDR3 has 16 amino acids.